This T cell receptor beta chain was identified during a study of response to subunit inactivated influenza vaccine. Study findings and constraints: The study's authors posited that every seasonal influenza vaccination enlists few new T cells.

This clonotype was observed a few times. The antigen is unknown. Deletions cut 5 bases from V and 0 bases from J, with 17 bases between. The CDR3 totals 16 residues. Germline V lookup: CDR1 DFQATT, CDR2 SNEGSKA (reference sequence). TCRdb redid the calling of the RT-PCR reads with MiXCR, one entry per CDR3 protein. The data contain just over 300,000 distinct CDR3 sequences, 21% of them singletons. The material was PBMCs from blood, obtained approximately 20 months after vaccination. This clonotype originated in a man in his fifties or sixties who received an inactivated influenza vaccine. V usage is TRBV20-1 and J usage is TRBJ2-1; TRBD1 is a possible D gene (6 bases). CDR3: CSAGGGFLSSYNEQFF. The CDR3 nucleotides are TGCAGTGCTGGGGGCGGCTTCCTGAGCTCCTACAATGAGCAGTTCTTC.